The 24 T cell receptor beta chains below come from one sample, sequenced in a study of regulatory T cells in long-lasting Graves disease. Time point specified: persistent/refractory GD, antithyroid drugs over 5 years with positive TRAb. The TCR library was made from RNA extracted from PBMCs. The authors built TCR beta libraries using iRepertoire HTBI primers and Arm-PCR of CDR3 regions. From the multiplex PCR reads, TCRdb called clonotypes with MiXCR, one entry per CDR3 protein. The sample lists about 420,000 distinct CDR3 sequences, about 25% seen once, with roughly a quarter in the top ten. Sequences were derived from peripheral blood mononuclear cells (PBMCs), sampled when the disease was refractory, from a patient treated with antithyroid drugs. The receptors stem from a female donor with Graves disease.

This clonotype was counted between two and nine times. The chain employs TRBV28 and TRBJ1-5; D gene ambiguous. The CDR3 runs to 15 residues. The germline V and J ends were trimmed by 3 bases and 8 bases, with 17 bases remaining between them. Looked up from germline, CDR1 is MDHEN and CDR2 is SYDVKM. The CDR3 nucleotides are TGTGCCAGCAGTTTGAGAGGAGGTTTAAGAAAGCCCCAGCATTTT. Translating gives CASSLRGGLRKPQHF.

This chain links TRBV6-9 with TRBJ2-4, with 10 bases that match TRBD2. V lost 3 bases and J lost 16; bases outside the gene matches: 6. CDR1 and CDR2 (germline): MNHGY, SVAAGI. The CDR3 is 12 residues long. CDR3 DNA sequence: TGTGCCAGCAGTTACGAAGCGGGAGGGTTATACTTC. It codes for CASSYEAGGLYF.

V gene TRBV7-2 combines with J gene TRBJ2-2; a weak D match, TRBD2 (5 bases). The length of the CDR3 is 15 residues. Trimming stripped 7 bases from V and 5 bases from J, with 17 bases between. Germline lookup yields CDR1 SGHTA and CDR2 FQGNSA. CDR3 sequence reads: CASTPVGRKTGELFF. In DNA form, the CDR3 reads TGTGCCAGCACCCCAGTAGGGAGAAAAACCGGGGAGCTGTTTTTT.

V is TRBV6-1 and J is TRBJ1-3; D is unclear. CDR1 and CDR2 (germline): MNHNS, SASEGT. V was shortened by 3 bases and J by 1 base, with 10 bases between the two germline ends. This CDR3 is 15 amino acids long. CDR3 DNA sequence: TGTGCCAGCAGTGACCAAAGGACTTCTGGAAACACCATATATTTT. Amino acids: CASSDQRTSGNTIYF.

Ten or more counts support this clonotype. The V call is TRBV28, the J call TRBJ1-1, with D possibly being TRBD1 (5 bases). There are 13 residues in the CDR3. The germline CDR1 and CDR2 sequences are MDHEN and SYDVKM. Trimming cost V 7 bases and J 0 bases, with 9 bases left between them. The CDR3: CASNGGMNTEAFF. CDR3 bases: TGTGCCAGCAATGGGGGGATGAACACTGAAGCTTTCTTT.

The chain combines TRBV20-1 with TRBJ2-7; 8 nucleotides agree with TRBD2. Germline lookup yields CDR1 DFQATT and CDR2 SNEGSKA (reference sequence). V shed 0 bases and J 3 bases; nucleotides not matched to a gene: 7. This CDR3 has 15 residues. In DNA form, the CDR3 reads TGCAGTGCTAGAGATTCCGCGGGAGGCGGCTACGAGCAGTACTTC. This codes for CSARDSAGGGYEQYF.

The chain carries TRBV4-3 and TRBJ2-5, with D possibly matching TRBD1 (5 bases). Germline CDR1 LGHNA, CDR2 YSLEER. Trimming took 2 bases from V and 2 from J, leaving 9 bases between them. The CDR3 extends over 14 amino acids. CDR3 region: CASSQYDSQETQYF. The CDR3, as DNA: TGCGCCAGCAGCCAATACGACAGTCAAGAGACCCAGTACTTC.

This chain joins TRBV4-1 and TRBJ2-5; 14 nucleotides agree with TRBD2. Germline assignment: CDR1 MGHRA and CDR2 YSYEKL. The trim removed 4 bases at V and 2 bases at J, leaving 3 bases unmatched. There are 16 residues in the CDR3. The CDR3 loop reads CASSRLAGGGQETQYF. The CDR3 DNA follows: TGCGCCAGCAGCCGACTAGCGGGAGGGGGGCAAGAGACCCAGTACTTC.

In regard to this clonotype: A read error may explain this, as a much larger clone is one base away. V usage is TRBV6-2 or TRBV6-3 and J usage is TRBJ1-2; D uncertain. Per germline, CDR1 MNHEY and CDR2 SVGEGT. The V end was cut by 6 bases, the J end by 4 bases, with 21 bases between. This CDR3 is 16 amino acids long. This chain's CDR3 is CASSRASHPRLYGYTF. CDR3 in DNA: TGTGCCAGCAGCCGCGCCTCACACCCGCGTCTCTATGGCTACACCTTC.

The chain employs TRBV20-1 and TRBJ1-1; D gene unclear. V was trimmed by 5 bases and J by 4 bases, leaving 14 bases between them. CDR1 and CDR2 from the germline V gene are DFQATT and SNEGSKA (reference sequence). This CDR3 spans 13 amino acids. The CDR3 spells CSARFGMGTEAFF. The CDR3 coding sequence is TGCAGTGCTCGTTTCGGGATGGGCACTGAAGCTTTCTTT.

This clonotype was picked up a small number of times. The V and J genes are TRBV6-5 and TRBJ1-4; D perhaps matches TRBD1 (6 bases). CDR1 and CDR2 from the germline V gene are MNHEY and SVGAGI. The CDR3 covers 18 residues. The V end was cut by 2 bases, the J end by 0 bases, with 16 bases between. CDR3: CASSYGAGDYATNEKLFF. CDR3 DNA sequence: TGTGCCAGCAGTTACGGGGCAGGGGATTATGCAACTAATGAAAAACTGTTTTTT.

This rearrangement joins TRBV7-9 to TRBJ2-7, with 14 bases aligning to TRBD2. The germline V gene has CDR1 SEHNR and CDR2 FQNEAQ (reference sequence). The CDR3 runs 16 residues. V dropped 4 bases and J dropped 4; count of bases not matched to a gene: 6. The CDR3 reads CASSWGLAGEGYEQYF. The CDR3 nucleotides are TGTGCCAGCAGCTGGGGACTAGCGGGAGAGGGTTACGAGCAGTACTTC.

This clonotype has at least ten counts. The chain is built from TRBV29-1 and TRBJ2-7, with TRBD2 as a possible D gene (6 bases). This CDR3 is built from 15 residues. Per germline, CDR1 SQVTM and CDR2 ANQGSEA. V lost 7 bases and J 4 bases, leaving 23 bases between the germline ends. The CDR3 region has the DNA TGCAGCGCCGAAACGTGGCCTAGTGGGAGGTACGAGCAGTACTTC. This encodes CSAETWPSGRYEQYF.

This clonotype occurred many times. V usage is TRBV20-1 and J usage is TRBJ1-2; perhaps TRBD1 as D (5 bases). There are 11 residues in the CDR3. The germline V and J ends were trimmed by 2 bases and 11 bases, with 12 bases remaining between them. The germline gives CDR1 DFQATT, CDR2 SNEGSKA (reference sequence). CDR3 sequence reads: CSARTGQLYTF. CDR3 sequence (DNA): TGCAGTGCTAGAACTGGACAACTTTACACCTTC.

The chain carries TRBV7-9 and TRBJ2-5; 12 bases are shared with TRBD2. Looked up from germline, CDR1 is SEHNR and CDR2 is FQNEAQ (reference sequence). The CDR3 runs 15 residues. Unmatched junction bases numbered 3, after V lost 5 bases and J lost 2 bases. CDR3 amino acids: CASSRTSGTQETQYF. Written as DNA, the CDR3 is TGTGCCAGCAGCCGGACTAGCGGGACTCAAGAGACCCAGTACTTC.

The rearrangement joins TRBV5-5 to TRBJ2-2; TRBD1 aligns across 8 bases. With 2 bases clipped from V and 6 bases from J, the junction kept 6 bases outside the gene matches. The CDR3 covers 15 residues. Per germline, CDR1 SGHKS and CDR2 YYEKEE (reference sequence). CDR3 region: CASSLRTGWAGELFF. CDR3 DNA sequence: TGTGCCAGCAGCTTACGGACAGGGTGGGCCGGGGAGCTGTTTTTT.

The chain has TRBV29-1 and TRBJ2-4; D is tentatively TRBD1 or TRBD2 (5 bases each). Trimming left V 4 bases short and J 2 bases short, with 9 bases between. The length of the CDR3 is 13 residues. The germline gives CDR1 SQVTM, CDR2 ANQGSEA. CDR3 region: CSVGDGTKNIQYF. CDR3 DNA sequence: TGCAGCGTTGGGGACGGAACCAAAAACATTCAGTACTTC.

This clonotype was seen only a few times. The rearrangement joins TRBV13 to TRBJ1-6; unclear D gene. V was cut by 2 bases and J by 0 bases, with 8 bases left in between. The CDR3 has 16 residues. CDR1 is PRHDT, CDR2 FYEKMQ, per germline (reference sequence). For the CDR3, the DNA is TGTGCCAGCAGCTTATCAACGAGCTCCTATAATTCACCCCTCCACTTT. Amino acids: CASSLSTSSYNSPLHF.

This clonotype was counted many times. The CDR3 spells CASSQQGAYEQYF. CDR3 bases: TGTGCCAGCAGCCAACAGGGTGCGTACGAGCAGTACTTC. The chain carries TRBV3-1 and TRBJ2-7; maybe TRBD1 (5 bases). From germline, CDR1 is LGHDT and CDR2 YNNKEL (reference sequence). This CDR3 has 13 residues. Trimming removed 2 bases at V and 4 bases at J, with 9 bases between.

This clonotype was seen a handful of times. The chain is built from TRBV5-8 and TRBJ2-5; tentatively, D is TRBD1 (6 bases). The V end was cut by 3 bases, the J end by 4 bases, with 13 bases between. The V gene's germline CDR1 is SGHTS and CDR2 YDEGEE. The CDR3 is 14 residues long. This chain's CDR3 is CASSWGRGRETQYF. The CDR3 DNA is TGTGCCAGCAGCTGGGGCAGGGGACGAGAGACCCAGTACTTC.

This clonotype was counted at least ten times. The V call is TRBV28, the J call TRBJ2-7; D remains unclear. The CDR3 consists of 15 residues. CDR1 MDHEN and CDR2 SYDVKM come from the germline V gene. V lost 3 bases and J 6 bases, leaving 18 bases between the germline ends. In DNA form, the CDR3 reads TGTGCCAGCAGTTTTCCCCCGACCGCCAAAGGCGAGCAGTACTTC. It specifies CASSFPPTAKGEQYF.

Many counts were recorded for this clonotype. The V call is TRBV6-2 or TRBV6-3, the J call TRBJ1-1; D gene ambiguous. CDR3 length equals 15 residues. Trimming stripped 0 bases from V and 0 bases from J, with 8 bases between. Germline V CDR1 and CDR2: MNHEY, SVGEGT. CDR3 protein: CASSYSVNMNTEAFF. DNA for the CDR3: TGTGCCAGCAGTTACTCCGTCAATATGAACACTGAAGCTTTCTTT.

This clonotype was picked up many times. This chain uses TRBV11-3 with TRBJ1-1; 7 nucleotides agree with TRBD1. The germline V gene encodes CDR1 SGHNT and CDR2 YENEEA. V dropped 4 bases and J dropped 3; count of bases not matched to a gene: 2. This CDR3 has 13 residues. The CDR3 is CASSSGQDTEAFF. CDR3 nucleotide sequence: TGTGCCAGCAGCTCTGGACAGGACACTGAAGCTTTCTTT. The variable domain in full, with the rest retrieved from reference TRBV11-3 and TRBJ1-1, is EAGVVQSPRYKIIEKKQPVAFWCNPISGHNTLYWYLQNLGQGPELLIRYENEEAVDDSQLPKDRFSAERLKGVDSTLKIQPAELGDSAVYLCASSSGQDTEAFFGQGTRLTVV.

CDR3 sequence: CASSSLRVGMNTEAFF. The CDR3 bases are TGCGCCAGCAGCTCCTTACGGGTGGGGATGAACACTGAAGCTTTCTTT. The chain combines TRBV5-1 with TRBJ1-1; no clear D gene. Between the trimmed V and J ends, which lost 3 bases and 0 bases, there was a span of 15 bases. This CDR3 has 16 amino acids. Germline-derived CDR1 and CDR2 are SGHRS and YFSETQ. Together with reference TRBV5-1 and TRBJ1-1, the CDR3 gives the full variable domain: KAGVTQTPRYLIKTRGQQVTLSCSPISGHRSVSWYQQTPGQGLQFLFEYFSETQRNKGNFPGRFSGRQFSNSRSEMNVSTLELGDSALYLCASSSLRVGMNTEAFFGQGTRLTVV.